This passage covers 24 T cell receptor beta chains from one sample sequenced in a study of cytomegalovirus exposure and HLA in healthy donors. PCR amplification relied on 60 Vbeta primers (plus 13 Jbeta primers). Assay used: immunoSEQ multiplex PCR; TCRdb lists only in-frame clones, some missing. The sample records around 200,000 clones, around 78% being singletons. The specimen sequenced was PBMCs. These receptors all stem from a woman in her twenties or thirties in good health and CMV-seropositive.

This clone has more than one count but fewer than ten. The chain joins TRBV15 to TRBJ1-1; D perhaps matches TRBD1 (6 bases). CDR3 length equals 12 residues. Germline V gene sequence: CDR1 LNHNV, CDR2 YYDKDF (reference sequence). Trimming stripped 2 bases from V and 7 bases from J, with 8 bases between. The CDR3 DNA follows: TGTGCCACCAGCAGAAAGGGGGATGAAGCTTTCTTT. Amino acids: CATSRKGDEAFF.

To note about this clone: The same CDR3 can be traced to other DNA sequences in this sample. The chain couples TRBV6-6 to TRBJ1-5; tentative D call: TRBD1 (6 bases). Germline CDR1 is MNHNY and CDR2 is SVGAGI (reference sequence). V was clipped by 9 bases and J by 5 bases, with 14 bases between them. The CDR3 is made up of 13 amino acids. This CDR3 is CASSWDTYQPQHF. CDR3 coding DNA: TGTGCCAGTAGCTGGGACACTTATCAGCCCCAGCATTTT.

V usage is TRBV7-2 and J usage is TRBJ2-1; the match to TRBD2 covers 14 bases. The CDR3 sequence is 15 residues long. CDR1 and CDR2 (germline): SGHTA, FQGNSA. V shed 5 bases and J 10 bases; nucleotides not matched to a gene: 7. CDR3 protein: CASSQGLAGVGEQFF. The CDR3, as DNA: TGTGCCAGCAGCCAGGGACTAGCGGGAGTGGGGGAGCAGTTCTTC.

This clone has only a few counts. The J gene is TRBJ2-1, the V gene TRBV7-9; the match to TRBD2 covers 7 bases. Trimming cost V 5 bases and J 6 bases; bases outside gene matches: 7. Germline-derived CDR1 and CDR2 are SEHNR and FQNEAQ (reference sequence). CDR3 size: 14 residues. The DNA for the CDR3 is TGTGCCAGCAGCCCAGGACTAGGATTCAATGAGCAGTTCTTC. Encoded protein: CASSPGLGFNEQFF.

Comments on this clone: Other DNA sequences from this sample encode an identical CDR3 as well. The chain joins TRBV5-6 to TRBJ2-7; D is ambiguous. Germline V CDR1 and CDR2: SGHDT, YYEEEE. The CDR3 loop spans 12 amino acids. With 4 bases removed from V and 4 bases from J, the gap between germline ends came to 9 bases. CDR3: CASSRRDYEQYF. CDR3 sequence (DNA): TGTGCCAGCAGCAGGAGAGATTACGAGCAGTACTTC.

The chain joins TRBV15 to TRBJ1-2; tentatively, D is TRBD1 (5 bases). Germline V gene lookup returns CDR1 LNHNV and CDR2 YYDKDF (reference sequence). The V end lost 2 bases, the J end lost 5 bases, and 12 bases lay between the germline ends. CDR3 size: 14 residues. The DNA of the CDR3 is TGTGCCACCAGCAGACAGGGTTCCATTTATGGCTACACCTTC. The encoded protein is CATSRQGSIYGYTF.

V usage is TRBV28 and J usage is TRBJ1-5; TRBD1 matches 7 bases. The junction had 11 bases not matched to a gene; V was cut back by 5 bases and J by 7 bases. CDR3 length: 15 residues. Germline CDR1 MDHEN, CDR2 SYDVKM. This CDR3 is CASSPQTGQLQPQHF. The CDR3 region has the DNA TGTGCCAGCAGTCCTCAAACGGGACAGCTCCAGCCCCAGCATTTT.

V usage is TRBV10-1 and J usage is TRBJ2-1; 10 positions agree with TRBD2. V was pared by 0 bases and J by 13 bases, with 9 bases of the junction left unmatched. From germline, CDR1 is WNHNN and CDR2 SYGVQD (reference sequence). The CDR3 is made up of 15 amino acids. The CDR3 sequence: CASSESQAGGPPQFF. In DNA form, the CDR3 reads TGCGCCAGCAGTGAGTCCCAAGCGGGAGGGCCTCCTCAGTTCTTC.

The chain is built from TRBV18 and TRBJ1-2; D is perhaps TRBD1 (6 bases). This CDR3 is 15 amino acids long. Germline-derived CDR1 and CDR2 are KGHSH and LQKENI. The V gene lost 3 bases and the J gene lost 0 bases, with 11 bases spanning the gap. The CDR3: CASSPRKGANYGYTF. The CDR3 bases are TGTGCCAGCTCACCCCGAAAGGGGGCTAACTATGGCTACACCTTC.

The chain joins TRBV6-5 to TRBJ1-5; 8 bases are shared with TRBD1. V lost 5 bases and J lost 7; bases outside the gene matches: 4. The CDR3 contains 13 residues. The V gene's germline CDR1 is MNHEY and CDR2 SVGAGI. DNA for the CDR3: TGTGCCAGCAGTCAGGGGGCCCGACAGCCCCAGCATTTT. This gives the protein CASSQGARQPQHF.

The chain's CDR3 is CASSSGGPGGYTF. In nucleotides, the CDR3 is TGTGCCAGCAGTTCCGGGGGGCCCGGAGGCTACACCTTC. The chain links TRBV28 to TRBJ1-2; tentatively, D is TRBD1 (6 bases). Germline values: CDR1 MDHEN, CDR2 SYDVKM. CDR3 size: 13 residues. V shed 4 bases and J shed 8 bases, with 14 bases lying between them.

This sequence joins TRBV7-6 and TRBJ2-2; TRBD1 agrees at 8 bases. CDR3 length equals 15 residues. J lost 5 bases, V lost 2 bases, and 4 bases had no gene match. CDR1 and CDR2 (germline): SGHVS, FNYEAQ. The DNA for the CDR3 is TGTGCCAGCAGCTTATCGACAGGGGAGACCGGGGAGCTGTTTTTT. Protein: CASSLSTGETGELFF.

This chain links TRBV7-9 with TRBJ2-7, with 10 nucleotides matching TRBD1. Per the germline V gene, CDR1 is SEHNR and CDR2 is FQNEAQ (reference sequence). Losses at the gene ends were 5 bases for V and 3 bases for J; bases not matched to a gene: 7. CDR3 size: 15 residues. The CDR3 reads CASSPGTGVNYEQYF. Here the CDR3 DNA reads TGTGCCAGCAGCCCCGGGACAGGGGTTAACTACGAGCAGTACTTC.

The V and J genes are TRBV30 and TRBJ1-2, with D possibly TRBD1 on 5 matching bases. This CDR3 is built from 11 residues. Germline assignment: CDR1 GTSNPN and CDR2 SVGIG (reference sequence). Trimming took 6 bases from V and 4 from J, leaving 9 bases between them. The CDR3 DNA sequence: TGTGCCTGCCAGGGCAGCTATGGCTACACCTTC. This gives the protein CACQGSYGYTF.

This chain connects TRBV7-2 to TRBJ1-2, with D possibly matching TRBD1 (5 bases). The CDR3 extends over 16 amino acids. Germline CDR1 SGHTA, CDR2 FQGNSA. Trimming left V 2 bases short and J 11 bases short, with 24 bases between. CDR3 region: CASSLTWGSPSMGYTF. The DNA of the CDR3 is TGTGCCAGCAGCTTAACGTGGGGCTCCCCATCTATGGGATACACCTTC.

The J gene is TRBJ1-1, the V gene TRBV7-2; no firm D call. Trimming stripped 5 bases from V and 6 bases from J, with 7 bases between. CDR1 SGHTA and CDR2 FQGNSA come from the germline V gene. CDR3 size: 11 residues. The CDR3 spells CASSPHAEAFF. The CDR3 coding sequence is TGTGCCAGCAGCCCCCATGCTGAAGCTTTCTTT. The full variable domain, its missing parts supplied by reference TRBV7-2 and TRBJ1-1, is GAGVSQSPSNKVTEKGKDVELRCDPISGHTALYWYRQSLGQGLEFLIYFQGNSAPDKSGLPSDRFSAERTGGSVSTLTIQRTQQEDSAVYLCASSPHAEAFFGQGTRLTVV.

The J gene is TRBJ2-1, the V gene TRBV7-2; no reliable D call. V dropped 2 bases and J dropped 0 bases, with 11 bases sitting between them. This CDR3 has 16 amino acids. Germline loops: CDR1 SGHTA, CDR2 FQGNSA. The DNA for the CDR3 is TGTGCCAGCAGCTTAAACTCAGGATACTCCTACAATGAGCAGTTCTTC. It codes for CASSLNSGYSYNEQFF.

This sequence joins TRBV7-2 and TRBJ1-1, with TRBD1 matching 9 bases. Per the germline V gene, CDR1 is SGHTA and CDR2 is FQGNSA. The ends lost 1 base at V and 1 base at J; junction bases unmatched: 4. The CDR3 covers 16 residues. This CDR3 is CASSLDRGLPNTEAFF. The CDR3 nucleotides read TGTGCCAGCAGCTTAGACAGGGGGCTCCCGAACACTGAAGCTTTCTTT.

The chain carries TRBV6-5 and TRBJ1-1; no reliable D call. The germline gives CDR1 MNHEY, CDR2 SVGAGI. V lost 6 bases, J lost 1 base, and 12 bases lay in between. CDR3 length: 14 residues. CDR3 residues: CASSSRRENTEAFF. CDR3 sequence (DNA): TGTGCCAGCAGCTCGAGGAGGGAGAACACTGAAGCTTTCTTT.

The chain recombines TRBV5-6 with TRBJ1-1; TRBD1 might be the D (6 bases). There are 14 residues in the CDR3. The germline V and J ends were trimmed by 4 bases and 6 bases, with 16 bases remaining between them. Germline V gene sequence: CDR1 SGHDT, CDR2 YYEEEE. CDR3 nucleotides: TGTGCCAGCAGCCCGGGAACAGGGAAGGCTGAAGCTTTCTTT. This sequence encodes CASSPGTGKAEAFF.

The chain uses TRBV5-1 and TRBJ2-3, with TRBD2 matching over 7 bases. Germline V gene sequence: CDR1 SGHRS, CDR2 YFSETQ. V gave up 4 bases and J gave up 0 bases; unmatched junction bases: 17. The CDR3 loop spans 19 amino acids. The CDR3 reads CASSPTRILAETSTDTQYF. CDR3 DNA: TGCGCCAGCAGCCCTACTAGGATCCTAGCGGAAACTAGCACAGATACGCAGTATTTT.

The chain joins TRBV6-5 to TRBJ1-5, with a weak D call TRBD1 (6 bases). Germline CDR1 MNHEY, CDR2 SVGAGI. The CDR3 is 15 amino acids. V was cut by 6 bases and J by 6 bases, with 18 bases left in between. CDR3 in amino acids: CASRKLTGSRQPQHF. Written as DNA, the CDR3 is TGTGCCAGCAGAAAACTAACAGGGTCTCGTCAGCCCCAGCATTTT.

The chain combines TRBV6-5 with TRBJ1-6; weak D call: TRBD1 (5 bases). CDR1 is MNHEY and CDR2 is SVGAGI in the germline V gene. The CDR3 totals 13 residues. V was cut by 2 bases and J by 8 bases, with 7 bases left in between. The CDR3 DNA sequence: TGTGCCAGCAGTTACCGACAGTATTCACCCCTCCACTTT. It specifies CASSYRQYSPLHF.

This clone was seen a single time. This chain connects TRBV5-4 to TRBJ2-5, with 8 positions matching TRBD2. CDR1 is SGHNT and CDR2 is YYREEE in the germline V gene (reference sequence). Trimming took 0 bases from V and 13 from J; bases not matched to a gene: 8. This CDR3 comprises 13 residues. The CDR3 here is CASSLERGNAWYF. CDR3 nucleotide sequence: TGTGCCAGCAGCTTGGAGCGGGGGAACGCATGGTACTTC.